The rows below give T cell receptor beta chains drawn from one sample of a study of Ad26.COV2.S vaccination and SARS-CoV-2 variants. TCRdb keeps only in-frame clones here, not all; method: immunoSEQ multiplex PCR. The sample carries 350,000 to 450,000 clones, around 92% recorded once. Sample: peripheral blood, taken after recovery from COVID-19. These receptors all come from a human donor who had recovered from COVID-19. CDR3s include the opening cysteine and the closing phenylalanine or tryptophan. A D gene is named only where the DNA matches it firmly. Clone size is not always given. Where it is, it says once, few, many or a class for expanded clones.

D	size	J	V	DNA	CDR3
TRBD2	.	TRBJ2-5	TRBV4-2	TGTGCCAGCAGCCAAGAATTTGATAGCGGGGGCCCGCGATCGGAGACCCAGTACTTC	CASSQEFDSGGPRSETQYF
.	.	TRBJ1-2	TRBV6-1	TGTGCCAGCAGTGAGGCACATATCTATGGCTACACCTTC	CASSEAHIYGYTF
.	.	TRBJ2-7	TRBV14	TGTGCCAGCAGCCCAGGTGGCTACGAGCAGTACTTC	CASSPGGYEQYF
.	.	TRBJ2-7	TRBV13	TGTGCCAGCAGATCAAGGGGATACGAGCAGTACTTC	CASRSRGYEQYF
TRBD1	once	TRBJ1-4	TRBV19	TGTGCCAGTAGTCCCGCCGGGACAGGGCTTAATGAAAAACTGTTTTTT	CASSPAGTGLNEKLFF
.	.	TRBJ1-5	TRBV3-1/TRBV3-2	TGTGCCAGCAGCAAGGGGAACAATCAGCCCCAGCATTTT	CASSKGNNQPQHF
.	.	TRBJ2-3	TRBV9	TGTGCCAGCAGCGTAGGGGCGGGGCTGGCAGATACGCAGTATTTT	CASSVGAGLADTQYF
.	.	TRBJ1-6	TRBV5-4	TGTGCCAGCACGGGGGGTCAGGGAGGTTCACCCCTCCACTTT	CASTGGQGGSPLHF
.	.	TRBJ1-3	TRBV12-3/TRBV12-4	TGTGCCACACAGAGCTGGAAAAACACCATATATTTT	CATQSWKNTIYF
.	.	TRBJ2-7	TRBV9	TGTGCCAGCAGCGTAGTCCCAGGGTACTACGAGCAGTACTTC	CASSVVPGYYEQYF
.	.	TRBJ1-1	TRBV14	TGTGCCAGCAGCCAAGGGCAAGCGAACACTGAAGCTTTCTTT	CASSQGQANTEAFF
.	.	TRBJ2-7	TRBV11-2	TGTGCCAGCAGCCTCGAAAGGTACGAGCAGTACTTC	CASSLERYEQYF
TRBD1	.	TRBJ1-2	TRBV7-8	TGTGCCAGCAGCTTAGCGCGGGACAGGGTTAACTATGGCTACACCTTC	CASSLARDRVNYGYTF
.	.	TRBJ2-1	TRBV29-1	TGCAGCGCCGGGGACAACAATGAGCAGTTCTTC	CSAGDNNEQFF
.	once	TRBJ2-1	TRBV19	TGTGCCAGTAGCAATAGCTGGCTAGCCCACAATGAGCAGTTCTTC	CASSNSWLAHNEQFF
.	.	TRBJ2-3	TRBV2	TGTGCCAGCAGTGGAGGACTTAGCACAGATACGCAGTATTTT	CASSGGLSTDTQYF
.	.	TRBJ2-3	TRBV5-5	TGTGCCAGCAGCTTAACGTCGGATACGCAGTATTTT	CASSLTSDTQYF
.	.	TRBJ1-4	TRBV19	TGTGCCAGTACAAGAACCGGGACCGCGGGGGAAAAACTGTTTTTT	CASTRTGTAGEKLFF
.	.	TRBJ2-3	TRBV11-2	TGTGCCAGCAGCCTAATGTTAGCGGTGCGCACAGATACGCAGTATTTT	CASSLMLAVRTDTQYF
.	.	TRBJ1-4	TRBV11-2	TGTGCCAGCAGCTTGGGGTTTGATAATGAAAAACTGTTTTTT	CASSLGFDNEKLFF
TRBD1	.	TRBJ1-6	TRBV6-6	TGTGCCAGCAGGGGACAGGGAGATTCACCCCTCCACTTT	CASRGQGDSPLHF
.	.	TRBJ1-2	TRBV6-2/TRBV6-3	TGTGCCAGCAGCCAAATACCCGGCAGGTCTGAAGGCTACACCTTC	CASSQIPGRSEGYTF
.	.	TRBJ1-2	TRBV12-5	TGTGCTAGTGGCCGGGAGGGGCTAAGTCAGGGCTACACCTTC	CASGREGLSQGYTF
TRBD1	.	TRBJ1-2	TRBV19	TGTGCCAGTAGTCCAAGTTTCGACAGGGTCTCCAATGGCTACACCTTC	CASSPSFDRVSNGYTF
.	.	TRBJ1-2	TRBV2	TGTGCCAGCACCACATTCGAGGGGTATGGCTACACCTTC	CASTTFEGYGYTF
TRBD2	.	TRBJ2-6	TRBV2	TGTGCCAGCAGTTATGTGAGACTAGCGGGGTCATCTGGGGCCAACGTCCTGACTTTC	CASSYVRLAGSSGANVLTF
.	.	TRBJ1-1	TRBV29-1	TGCAGCGTTGAAGATCGTCCTGGAGGAGGGCCCTGGAGGGTGAACACTGAAGCTTTCTTT	CSVEDRPGGGPWRVNTEAFF
.	.	TRBJ2-5	TRBV3-1/TRBV3-2	TGTGCCAGCAGCCAAGATGACGGCCGTGTAGAGACCCAGTACTTC	CASSQDDGRVETQYF
.	.	TRBJ1-2	TRBV19	TGTGCCAGTAGTATCGCAGCAGGAGACTATGGCTACACCTTC	CASSIAAGDYGYTF
TRBD2	.	TRBJ2-5	TRBV7-9	TGTGCCAGCAGCTTGGGCGGGGGAAAAATCGAGACCCAGTACTTC	CASSLGGGKIETQYF
.	.	TRBJ1-3	TRBV7-3	TGTGCCAGCAGCGAACCGGACAGACCGCTTGGAAACACCATATATTTT	CASSEPDRPLGNTIYF
.	.	TRBJ1-1	TRBV19	TGTGCCAGTAGAAGAGACGGGGAGAACACTGAAGCTTTCTTT	CASRRDGENTEAFF
TRBD2	.	TRBJ2-1	TRBV19	TGTGCCAGTCGAAGTAGCGGGGGTAACAATGAGCAGTTCTTC	CASRSSGGNNEQFF
TRBD1	once	TRBJ1-4	TRBV11-2	TGTGCCAGCAGCTTAGCCGTCGGGACAGGGGCGGGGGGTGAAAAACTGTTTTTT	CASSLAVGTGAGGEKLFF
.	.	TRBJ2-1	TRBV7-9	TGTGCCAGCAGCGATGGCGGCAGTAGCTCCTACAATGAGCAGTTCTTC	CASSDGGSSSYNEQFF
.	.	TRBJ2-1	TRBV7-2	TGTGCCAGCAGCTTAGACAGGGCGTCCAATGAGCAGTTCTTC	CASSLDRASNEQFF
.	.	TRBJ2-7	TRBV7-9	TGTGCCAGCAGCTTATCCCGCGTCGGGTCCTACGAGCAGTACTTC	CASSLSRVGSYEQYF
.	.	TRBJ1-2	TRBV13	TGTGCCAGCAGCTTAGGCCGTCGGCAGCAGTATGGCTACACCTTC	CASSLGRRQQYGYTF
.	.	TRBJ1-2	TRBV12-5	TGTGCTAGTGGCCGAGACAGTGTATCTAACTATGGCTACACCTTC	CASGRDSVSNYGYTF
.	.	TRBJ1-2	TRBV6-2/TRBV6-3	TGTGCCAGCAGTTATCGGGCCATAGCTTATGGCTACACCTTC	CASSYRAIAYGYTF
.	.	TRBJ1-3	TRBV5-6	TGTGCCAGCAGCTCCAGGGGTCTGGGGTCTGGAAACACCATATATTTT	CASSSRGLGSGNTIYF
.	once	TRBJ1-6	TRBV1	TGCACCAGCAGCCAACGCAGGGAGACGGGTTCACCCCTCCACTTT	CTSSQRRETGSPLHF
.	.	TRBJ1-6	TRBV24-1	TGTGCCACCAGGCCGCTCAAGGGCAATTCACCCCTCCACTTT	CATRPLKGNSPLHF
TRBD1	.	TRBJ1-1	TRBV6-2/TRBV6-3	TGTGCCAGCAGTTACTCGTCACGCCCGGGACAGGGGATCACTGAAGCTTTCTTT	CASSYSSRPGQGITEAFF
TRBD1	.	TRBJ2-1	TRBV29-1	TGCAGCGTTTGGGGACGACCCGGGACAGGGGAGCTGGGTGAGCAGTTCTTC	CSVWGRPGTGELGEQFF
.	once	TRBJ1-5	TRBV10-2	TGCGCCAGCAGTGAGTCTCCGGGCCAGCCCCAGCATTTT	CASSESPGQPQHF
.	.	TRBJ2-6	TRBV2	TGTGCCAGCACGTGGGACGGACACTCTGGGGCCAACGTCCTGACTTTC	CASTWDGHSGANVLTF